One TCR beta chain is described in this entry. The clone's antigen remains unknown. No quality values exist for individual bases; no much larger clone is one base distant. The immunoSEQ Assay, a bias-controlled multiplex PCR, was used to amplify TCRbeta CDR3 regions from genomic DNA. The authors' analysis ran thus. Nucleated cell counts per sample were estimated from amplification of reference gene primers within the assay. Sequence reads were collapsed and filtered to measure the absolute abundance of every unique TCRbeta CDR3 rearrangement. For each sample, productive Simpson clonality was calculated as the square root of Simpson's diversity index over productive rearrangements. This immuneACCESS table, as held by TCRdb, lists in-frame sequences with V and J called but not all clones. Of the missing ones, under half trace to an unresolved V gene in checked studies; the others have no known cause. V, J and clone size reflect that table, while D and trimming were determined from the DNA. The table for this sample lists hundreds of thousands of clones; 87% of them were counted only once. The ten biggest clones cover roughly 8% of the sample.

Samples from volunteer blood donors who had recovered from COVID-19 were contributed by a second Seattle source. Each collaborating institution followed its own protocols to collect whole blood in K2EDTA tubes. For TCRbeta analysis, collaborators shipped samples in one of three forms: frozen whole blood, isolated PBMCs, or DNA extracted from either of those sample types. The CDR3 measures 16 amino acids from cysteine to phenylalanine. Only the CDR3 region is kept as DNA, spanning 48 bases read in frame from base 1. For CDR1 and CDR2, the germline V gene lists SGDLS and YYNGEE. Trimming takes 1 base off V and 5 bases off J; junction bases not matched to a gene: 11. This sample was included in a study of blood T cell repertoires in COVID-19 (dated by TCRdb to 2018 to 2020). About the investigation overall: Samples from collaborators originated in the United States, Italy and Spain and spanned both the acute and convalescent phases of COVID-19. The prospective study material was composed of cDNA or gDNA derived from T cells, B-cell-depleted T cells, or PBMCs. The dataset comprised deeply sampled blood TCRbeta repertoires from subjects exposed to, actively infected with, or recovered from COVID-19. The repertoires were made available in a free public database intended to serve as a resource for research on the immune response to SARS-CoV-2. The samples were drawn from the first 160 participants of the ongoing ImmuneRACE study and from 1,254 subjects provided by 6 global collaborators. Sample metadata almost always included a de-identified subject ID, COVID-19 status, age in years and sex. HLA class I and class II types, where available, came from metadata supplied by the sample provider rather than from assay-based typing. Findings and caveats that apply to the study as a whole: The amount of clinical and demographic metadata varied by source and participant and was provided uncurated.

This sequence was found in a woman in her forties or fifties who had recovered from COVID-19. In this chain, TRBV9 is recombined with TRBJ1-1, with TRBD1 matching 7 junction bases. The specimen was peripheral blood. The DNA sequence is given as TGTGCCAGCAGCGTAATGCCAGGGGGAGTCGGGACTGAAGCTTTCTTT. Its protein product is CASSVMPGGVGTEAFF.